One sample yielded the 18 T cell receptor beta chains listed below, sequenced in a study of patients and donors after allogeneic stem cell transplantation. One entry per CDR3 protein, called by TCRdb with MiXCR from the RT-PCR reads. This repertoire shows 800,000 to 1,000,000 distinct CDR3 sequences, about a sixth found once; its top ten account for roughly 6%. What was sequenced was blood, either unsorted or a sorted T cell fraction (not recorded which). These receptors were obtained from a human donor who was either an allogeneic HSCT recipient or a stem cell or donor lymphocyte infusion donor (not recorded which). It is not recorded whose cells these are; they may come from a transplant donor.

This clonotype has at least ten counts. The V gene is TRBV7-9, the J gene TRBJ1-1, with TRBD1 matching 8 bases. The germline V gene encodes CDR1 SEHNR and CDR2 FQNEAQ (reference sequence). J was trimmed by 1 base and V by 5 bases; bases with no gene match: 6. The CDR3 sequence is 15 residues long. This CDR3 reads CASSPRQGTNTEAFF. The DNA for the CDR3 is TGTGCCAGCAGCCCAAGACAGGGGACGAACACTGAAGCTTTCTTT.

This chain links TRBV2 with TRBJ2-1; 11 nucleotides match TRBD2. Germline CDR1 SNHLY, CDR2 FYNNEI. The CDR3 is made up of 15 amino acids. The V gene end was trimmed by 6 bases and the J gene end by 4 bases; junction bases not matched to a gene: 5. CDR3 bases: TGTGCCAGCAGGGAGACTAGCGGGGATTACAATGAGCAGTTCTTC. Its translation: CASRETSGDYNEQFF.

This rearrangement joins TRBV9 to TRBJ2-2; D is unresolved. The CDR3 sequence is 16 residues long. V gave up 0 bases and J gave up 3 bases, with 12 bases separating them. Germline-derived CDR1 and CDR2 are SGDLS and YYNGEE. The CDR3 reads CASSVGVRIDTGELFF. CDR3 nucleotide sequence: TGTGCCAGCAGCGTAGGGGTTCGGATCGACACCGGGGAGCTGTTTTTT.

V is TRBV29-1 and J is TRBJ1-5; D possibly corresponds to TRBD1 (5 bases). In germline, CDR1 is SQVTM, CDR2 ANQGSEA. CDR3 length: 13 amino acids. Trimming took off 4 bases at V and 7 bases at J, with 14 bases between the two ends. The DNA for the CDR3 is TGCAGCGTTGTCCTAGGAGGGGACCAGCCCCAGCATTTT. As protein: CSVVLGGDQPQHF.

J is TRBJ2-7 and V is TRBV3-1; 11 bases agree with TRBD2. This CDR3 comprises 17 residues. Looked up from germline, CDR1 is LGHDT and CDR2 is YNNKEL (reference sequence). V shed 4 bases and J 0 bases; nucleotides not matched to a gene: 8. The CDR3 DNA sequence: TGTGCCAGCAGCCTCTCTCCTAGCGGGAGGTCCTCCTACGAGCAGTACTTC. Its translation: CASSLSPSGRSSYEQYF.

This clonotype was observed a handful of times. The chain is built from TRBV20-1 and TRBJ2-1; 7 nucleotides match TRBD2. The CDR3 has 15 residues. Germline CDR1 reads DFQATT; CDR2 reads SNEGSKA (reference sequence). Losses at the gene ends were 6 bases for V and 4 bases for J; bases not matched to a gene: 12. The CDR3 DNA sequence: TGCAGTGCCCAAAAAGGGGAGGGATTGTACAATGAGCAGTTCTTC. Translation: CSAQKGEGLYNEQFF.

This chain connects TRBV6-2 or TRBV6-3 to TRBJ2-1; perhaps TRBD2 as D (6 bases). CDR3 length: 15 residues. CDR1 and CDR2 (germline): MNHEY, SVGEGT. V lost 8 bases, J lost 6 bases, and 20 bases lay in between. CDR3 amino acids: CASFQWGDSVNEQFF. DNA of the CDR3: TGTGCCAGCTTCCAATGGGGGGATTCGGTCAATGAGCAGTTCTTC.

In its sample, this clonotype was seen a few times. This chain uses TRBV20-1 with TRBJ2-7; 7 bases are shared with TRBD2. Per germline, CDR1 DFQATT and CDR2 SNEGSKA (reference sequence). This CDR3 has 14 amino acids. With V trimmed by 1 base and J by 7 bases, 10 bases remained unmatched. Here the CDR3 DNA reads TGCAGTGCTAGAGCCCCGGGGAGGGGAGGTGAGCAGTACTTC. Protein product: CSARAPGRGGEQYF.

The chain is built from TRBV7-9 and TRBJ2-5; D not resolved. V lost 5 bases to trimming and J lost 4 bases, with 20 bases between them. CDR1 is SEHNR and CDR2 is FQNEAQ in the germline V gene (reference sequence). The CDR3 totals 16 residues. CDR3 protein: CASSPNSLGLGETQYF. The CDR3 nucleotides are TGTGCCAGCAGCCCGAACTCGTTGGGTCTGGGAGAGACCCAGTACTTC. The whole variable domain, remainder taken from reference TRBV7-9 and TRBJ2-5, is DTGVSQNPRHKITKRGQNVTFRCDPISEHNRLYWYRQTLGQGPEFLTYFQNEAQLEKSRLLSDRFSAERPKGSFSTLEIQRTEQGDSAMYLCASSPNSLGLGETQYFGPGTRLLVL.

The V gene is TRBV20-1, the J gene TRBJ2-1; the match to TRBD2 covers 12 bases. Germline CDR1 is DFQATT and CDR2 is SNEGSKA (reference sequence). V shed 3 bases and J 5 bases; nucleotides not matched to a gene: 5. The CDR3 has 15 residues. CDR3 DNA: TGCAGTGCTAGTACACTAGCGGGAGGCAACAATGAGCAGTTCTTC. This gives the protein CSASTLAGGNNEQFF.

The chain is built from TRBV20-1 and TRBJ1-6, with D maybe TRBD1 (6 bases). The CDR3 extends over 17 amino acids. The germline V gene has CDR1 DFQATT and CDR2 SNEGSKA (reference sequence). Trimming removed 6 bases at V and 0 bases at J, with 18 bases between. CDR3 residues: CSAVVRGSSSYNSPLHF. CDR3 sequence (DNA): TGCAGTGCGGTTGTCAGGGGATCTAGCTCCTATAATTCACCCCTCCACTTT.

This chain joins TRBV12-3 or TRBV12-4 and TRBJ2-1; D not certain. This CDR3 region has 13 residues. The V and J ends lost 6 bases and 7 bases respectively, with 13 bases between them. The CDR3 nucleotides are TGTGCCAGCAGCTTAAAATCTAGGAATGAGCAGTTCTTC. Its translation is CASSLKSRNEQFF.

This chain connects TRBV3-1 to TRBJ2-3; 11 nucleotides align to TRBD2. This CDR3 region has 17 residues. In germline, CDR1 is LGHDT, CDR2 YNNKEL (reference sequence). Germline trimming cut 4 bases from V and 2 bases from J; bases unmatched to any gene: 8. The CDR3 DNA reads as TGTGCCAGCAGCCCCAACGTAGCGGGAGGGTACACAGATACGCAGTATTTT. It specifies CASSPNVAGGYTDTQYF.

V is TRBV20-1 and J is TRBJ2-3; TRBD1 aligns across 10 bases. The CDR3 spans 13 residues. Germline CDR1 and CDR2: DFQATT and SNEGSKA (reference sequence). V dropped 4 bases and J dropped 8; count of bases not matched to a gene: 6. The CDR3 here is CSAMTGGYGTQYF. The CDR3 DNA sequence: TGCAGTGCTATGACAGGGGGCTATGGTACGCAGTATTTT.

This clonotype was detected only a few times. The genes are TRBV24-1 and TRBJ2-1; 13 nucleotides agree with TRBD2. After removal of 6 bases from V and 7 bases from J, the junction contained 8 bases not matched to a gene. CDR3 length: 16 amino acids. Germline V gene sequence: CDR1 KGHDR, CDR2 SFDVKD. The CDR3 nucleotides read TGTGCCACCAGTCAGGGGACTAGCGGGACGGGTAATGAGCAGTTCTTC. The encoded protein is CATSQGTSGTGNEQFF.

This clonotype occurred a few times. The chain links TRBV9 to TRBJ1-2; TRBD1 might be the D (6 bases). Germline assignment: CDR1 SGDLS and CDR2 YYNGEE. This CDR3 comprises 17 residues. V dropped 4 bases and J dropped 8 bases, with 27 bases sitting between them. The CDR3 reads CASSSDPSGGQGRGYTF. In DNA form, the CDR3 reads TGTGCCAGCAGCTCCGACCCCAGCGGGGGGCAGGGGCGAGGCTACACCTTC.

The chain employs TRBV11-1 and TRBJ2-2, with TRBD1 matching over 10 bases. The V and J ends lost 2 bases and 7 bases, in that order; junction bases with no gene match: 13. The CDR3 runs 18 residues. Germline V gives CDR1 SGHAT, CDR2 FQDESV (reference sequence). CDR3 bases: TGTGCCAGCAGCTTACTGATACCGGGACAGGGGTCGAACGGGGAGCTGTTTTTT. It is translated as CASSLLIPGQGSNGELFF. Based on the CDR3 plus reference TRBV11-1 and TRBJ2-2, the full variable domain is EAEVAQSPRYKITEKSQAVAFWCDPISGHATLYWYRQILGQGPELLVQFQDESVVDDSQLPKDRFSAERLKGVDSTLKIQPAELGDSAMYLCASSLLIPGQGSNGELFFGEGSRLTVL.

The chain employs TRBV20-1 and TRBJ1-2; 8 bases are a match to TRBD1. V lost 4 bases and J lost 3; bases outside the gene matches: 10. Germline CDR1 and CDR2: DFQATT and SNEGSKA (reference sequence). The CDR3 totals 15 residues. CDR3 sequence reads: CSAKKWTGLDYGYTF. The CDR3 DNA reads TGCAGTGCTAAAAAGTGGACAGGGCTAGACTATGGCTACACCTTC.